This T cell receptor (beta chain) was identified in a study of T cell clonality in common variable immunodeficiency. Heparinized whole blood, roughly 4.5 to 8 ml, came from each donor. Using immunoSEQ multiplex PCR, the repertoire was profiled, and TCRdb retains in-frame clones only, with some absent. The sample shows more than 9,000 clones, none of them appearing just once. This clone was found a few times. Its antigen is not identified. The read is 3 residues too short to cover the CDR3 end, so that end is filled in from the germline J gene. Study observations and caveats: Fewer deletions and N-nucleotide insertions were reportedly seen in common variable immunodeficiency TCR beta sequences. CVID subjects showed higher TCRbeta clonality than healthy controls.

Per germline, CDR1 LNHDA and CDR2 SQIVND (reference sequence). This CDR3 region has 16 residues. V lost 1 base to trimming and J lost 3 bases, with 14 bases between them. This chain links TRBV19 with TRBJ2-3; D gene uncertain. This TCR was sampled from a human donor with common variable immunodeficiency. Sample: peripheral blood mononuclear cells. The sequenced part of the CDR3 DNA is TGTGCCAGTAGTATAGCCCAAAACCCCGGGACAGATACG. Translating gives CASSIAQNPGTDT. The entire CDR3 is CASSIAQNPGTDTQYF.